This T cell receptor beta chain appears in the sequencing data of a study of T cell changes during pregnancy in multiple sclerosis. The repertoire was sequenced with immunoSEQ multiplex PCR; TCRdb's copy has only in-frame clones and lacks some. The sample shows 60,000 to 85,000 clones, around 94% of them seen only once. The material was peripheral blood, obtained in the third trimester of pregnancy. The clonotype originates from a female donor with multiple sclerosis, enrolled in a pregnancy study.

The CDR3 is CAWRSSGAVQETQYF. In DNA form, the CDR3 reads TGTGCCTGGAGGTCTAGCGGGGCAGTGCAGGAGACCCAGTACTTC. The chain uses TRBV30 and TRBJ2-5, with 9 nucleotides matching TRBD2. The J segment lost 5 bases and the V segment lost 3 bases, leaving 10 bases of the junction unmatched. This CDR3 has 15 amino acids. Germline CDR1 GTSNPN, CDR2 SVGIG (reference sequence). The whole variable domain, remainder taken from reference TRBV30 and TRBJ2-5, is SQTIHQWPATLVQPVGSPLSLECTVEGTSNPNLYWYRQAAGRGLQLLFYSVGIGQISSEVPQNLSASRPQDRQFILSSKKLLLSDSGFYLCAWRSSGAVQETQYFGPGTRLLVL.